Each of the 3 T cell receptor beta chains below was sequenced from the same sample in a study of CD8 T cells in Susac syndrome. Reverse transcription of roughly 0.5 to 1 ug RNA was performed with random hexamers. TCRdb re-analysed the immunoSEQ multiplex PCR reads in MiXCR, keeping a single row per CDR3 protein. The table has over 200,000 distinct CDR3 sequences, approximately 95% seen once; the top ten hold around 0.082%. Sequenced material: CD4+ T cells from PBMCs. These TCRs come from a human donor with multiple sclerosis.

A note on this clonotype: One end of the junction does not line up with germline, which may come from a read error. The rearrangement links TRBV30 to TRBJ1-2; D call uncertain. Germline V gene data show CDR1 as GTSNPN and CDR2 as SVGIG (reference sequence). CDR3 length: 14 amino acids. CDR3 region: CAWSWKPPNDGYTF. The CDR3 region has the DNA TGTGCCTGGAGTTGGAAGCCCCCTAACGATGGCTACACCTTC.

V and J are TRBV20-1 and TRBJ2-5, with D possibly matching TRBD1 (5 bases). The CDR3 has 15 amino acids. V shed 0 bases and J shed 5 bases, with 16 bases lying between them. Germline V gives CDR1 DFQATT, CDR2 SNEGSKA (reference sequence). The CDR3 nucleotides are TGCAGTGCTAGAGATCTGGCAGGGCTTGCGGAGACCCAGTACTTC. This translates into CSARDLAGLAETQYF.

CDR3 sequence: CASSLAGTGGTDTQYF. DNA of the CDR3: TGTGCCAGCAGCTTAGCCGGGACAGGGGGCACAGATACGCAGTATTTT. This sequence joins TRBV7-9 and TRBJ2-3; 10 bases map to TRBD1. Germline trimming cut 0 bases from V and 1 base from J; bases unmatched to any gene: 1. This CDR3 has 16 residues. Germline lookup yields CDR1 SEHNR and CDR2 FQNEAQ (reference sequence).